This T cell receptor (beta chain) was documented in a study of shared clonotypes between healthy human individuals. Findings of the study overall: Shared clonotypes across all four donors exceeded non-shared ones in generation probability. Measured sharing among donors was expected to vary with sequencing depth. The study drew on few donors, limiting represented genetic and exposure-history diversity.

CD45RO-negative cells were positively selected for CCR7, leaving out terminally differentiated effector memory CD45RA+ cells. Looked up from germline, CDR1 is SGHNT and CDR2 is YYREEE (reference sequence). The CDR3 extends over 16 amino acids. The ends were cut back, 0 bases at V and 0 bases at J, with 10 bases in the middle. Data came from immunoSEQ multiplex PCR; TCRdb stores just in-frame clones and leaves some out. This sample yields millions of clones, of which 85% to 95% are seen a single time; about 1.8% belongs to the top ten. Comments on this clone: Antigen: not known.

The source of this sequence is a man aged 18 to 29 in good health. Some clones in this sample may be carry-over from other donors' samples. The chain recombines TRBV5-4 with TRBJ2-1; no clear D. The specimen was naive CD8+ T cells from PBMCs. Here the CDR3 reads CASSLGSYLSYNEQFF. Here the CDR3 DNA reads TGTGCCAGCAGCTTGGGTAGTTATCTCTCCTACAATGAGCAGTTCTTC.